Included here is one T cell receptor (beta chain) sequence, with context. A few counts support this clonotype. The antigen it recognizes is unknown. No much larger clone exists at a distance of one base, and base qualities are not known. The source of the sample is a study of early T cells in non-severe SARS-CoV-2 infection (dated by TCRdb to the early 2020s). With respect to the entire study: Bulk RNA from unsorted whole blood was used for TCR sequencing, so alpha and beta chains could not be paired.

The study was a case-control design nested within a healthcare worker cohort in London, UK, with weekly nasopharyngeal swab PCR tests and blood sampling. Healthcare workers were recruited during the week of the UK lockdown, between 23 and 31 March 2020, and followed weekly for up to about 15 weeks. Study-wide findings and limitations: VDJdb matching was skewed toward anti-spike CD8 responses, so virus-specific expansions were likely underestimated and private and CD4 specificities were missed.

The library was produced with 5' RACE. Reads for this sample came from a NextSeq 500. In the TCR library protocol, unique molecular identifiers were attached to individual cDNA molecules to correct for PCR bias and sequencing error. Both TCR alpha and beta chains were sequenced, and tight co-correlation was observed between alpha and beta sequence abundances in each sample. Per the source publication's procedure: Decombinator V4 was used to perform V gene, J gene and CDR3 annotation of TCR sequences. TCRs were defined as expanded if a significant change between any two time points was detected under a Poisson model with p below 0.0001. TCR abundances were normalised to the total number of TCRs sequenced in each sample and reported as counts per million. TRAV1-2 paired with TRAJ12, TRAJ20 or TRAJ33 defined MAIT TCRs, while TRAV10 paired with TRAJ18 defined iNKT TCRs. VDJdb, accessed on 1 November 2021, was searched for TCRs annotated for CMV, EBV and SARS-CoV-2, and TCRs annotated for more than one antigen were excluded. TCRdb reran the public reads through fastp at Q25 and MiXCR, keeping productive beta chains. Here each entry gathers all rows of one CDR3 protein and keeps the most common genes and DNA. V and J calls and clone size were set by TCRdb, not the authors. The sample records 50,000 to 75,000 distinct CDR3 sequences, over 4.5% of which are singletons. The top ten clonotypes cover about 3% of the sample.

From the germline V gene, CDR1 is MNHNS and CDR2 is SASEGT. The CDR3 goes from the cysteine to the phenylalanine over 14 residues. The kept DNA is CDR3 alone, 42 bases in frame from the first base. The germline ends are 12 bases apart after V is trimmed by 6 bases and J by 3 bases. Sequenced here: whole blood, sampled at baseline. This receptor was taken from an adult who was a healthcare worker with PCR-confirmed SARS-CoV-2 infection or an uninfected control (not recorded which). The V gene is TRBV6-1 and the J gene is TRBJ1-5, with TRBD1 perhaps the D gene, on 6 matching bases. The DNA reads TGTGCCAGCAGCCTGACAGGTAACAATCAGCCCCAGCATTTT. Its translation is CASSLTGNNQPQHF.